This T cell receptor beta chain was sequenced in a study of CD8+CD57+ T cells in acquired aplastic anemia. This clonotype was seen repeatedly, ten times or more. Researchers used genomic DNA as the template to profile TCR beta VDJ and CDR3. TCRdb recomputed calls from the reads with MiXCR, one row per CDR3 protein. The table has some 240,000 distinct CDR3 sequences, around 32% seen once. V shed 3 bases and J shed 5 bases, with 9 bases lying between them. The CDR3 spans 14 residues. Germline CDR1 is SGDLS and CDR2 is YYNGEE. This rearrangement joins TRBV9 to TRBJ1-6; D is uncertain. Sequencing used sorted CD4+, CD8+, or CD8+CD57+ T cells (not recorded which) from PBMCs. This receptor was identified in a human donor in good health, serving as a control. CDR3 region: CASSADADNSPLHF. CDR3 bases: TGTGCCAGCAGCGCAGACGCAGATAATTCACCCCTCCACTTT. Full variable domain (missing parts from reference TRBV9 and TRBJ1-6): DSGVTQTPKHLITATGQRVTLRCSPRSGDLSVYWYQQSLDQGLQFLIQYYNGEERAKGNILERFSAQQFPDLHSELNLSSLELGDSALYFCASSADADNSPLHFGNGTRLTVT.